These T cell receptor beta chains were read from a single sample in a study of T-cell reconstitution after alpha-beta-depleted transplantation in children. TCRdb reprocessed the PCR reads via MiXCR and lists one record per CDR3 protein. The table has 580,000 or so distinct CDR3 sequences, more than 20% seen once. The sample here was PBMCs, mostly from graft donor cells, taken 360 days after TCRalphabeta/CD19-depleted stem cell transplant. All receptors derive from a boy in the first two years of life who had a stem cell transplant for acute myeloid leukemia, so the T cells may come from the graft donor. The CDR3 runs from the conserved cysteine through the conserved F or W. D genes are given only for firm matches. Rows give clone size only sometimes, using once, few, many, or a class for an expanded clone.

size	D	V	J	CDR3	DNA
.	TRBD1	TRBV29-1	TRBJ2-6	CSVYTGTAPWRGANVLTF	TGCAGCGTCTATACGGGGACAGCCCCTTGGAGGGGGGCCAACGTCCTGACTTTC
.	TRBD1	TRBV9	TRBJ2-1	CASSVDRGHEQFF	TGTGCCAGCAGCGTCGACAGGGGGCATGAGCAGTTCTTC
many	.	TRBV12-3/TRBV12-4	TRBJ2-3	CASSFGQYPPTDTQYF	TGTGCCAGCAGTTTCGGGCAGTATCCACCCACAGATACGCAGTATTTT
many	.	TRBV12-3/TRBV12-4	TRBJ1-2	CASSRTYNYGYTF	TGTGCCAGCAGTCGGACCTACAACTATGGCTACACCTTC
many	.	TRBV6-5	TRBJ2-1	CASSYPSGDEQFF	TGTGCCAGCAGTTATCCCTCTGGCGATGAGCAGTTCTTC
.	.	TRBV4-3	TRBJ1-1	CASSSRPQGGTEAFF	TGCGCCAGCAGCTCCCGGCCCCAAGGAGGGACTGAAGCTTTCTTT
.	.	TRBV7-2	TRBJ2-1	CASSLRQGGYNEQFF	TGTGCCAGCAGCTTAAGACAGGGAGGTTACAATGAGCAGTTCTTC
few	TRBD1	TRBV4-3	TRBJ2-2	CASRPTGLGNTGELFF	TGCGCCAGCAGGCCGACAGGGCTTGGGAACACCGGGGAGCTGTTTTTT
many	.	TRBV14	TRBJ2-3	CASSQVPGDTQYF	TGTGCCAGCAGCCAAGTACCTGGGGATACGCAGTATTTT
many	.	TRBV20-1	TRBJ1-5	CSAGGQNNQPQHF	TGCAGTGCGGGAGGGCAGAACAATCAGCCCCAGCATTTT
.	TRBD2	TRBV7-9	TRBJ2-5	CASSRLATQETQYF	TGTGCCAGCAGCAGACTAGCGACCCAAGAGACCCAGTACTTC
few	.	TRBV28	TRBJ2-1	CASSLVVEQFF	TGTGCCAGCAGTTTAGTAGTTGAGCAGTTCTTC
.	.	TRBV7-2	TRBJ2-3	CASTTQNRNTQYF	TGTGCCAGCACGACCCAAAACAGGAATACGCAGTATTTT
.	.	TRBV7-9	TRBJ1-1	CASSLRAMNTEAFF	TGTGCCAGCAGCTTAAGGGCAATGAACACTGAAGCTTTCTTT
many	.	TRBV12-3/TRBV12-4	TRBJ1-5	CASSGRDPTTQPQHF	TGTGCCAGCAGCGGAAGGGACCCGACCACTCAGCCCCAGCATTTT
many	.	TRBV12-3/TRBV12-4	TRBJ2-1	CASSFGVWGNEQFF	TGTGCCAGCAGTTTCGGGGTCTGGGGGAATGAGCAGTTCTTC